A selection of T cell receptor beta chains follows, all from one sample in a study of T cells in Graves' hyperthyroidism and ophthalmopathy. TCRdb re-called the multiplex PCR reads with MiXCR, one entry per CDR3 protein. The sample holds approximately 870,000 distinct CDR3 sequences, roughly 40% seen once. Material: blood. Receptors were obtained from a man between 18 and 35 years old with Graves' hyperthyroidism. CDR3s include the opening cysteine and the closing phenylalanine or tryptophan. The order of the fields is V gene, D gene, J gene, clone size, CDR3 DNA, CDR3 protein. The D gene is left open where the match is weak. Some rows have no size entry. The others give once, few or many, or a class for an expanded clone.

TRBV29-1	-	TRBJ1-1	-	TGCAGCTTAGCATCAGGTTCGGACACTGAAGCTTTCTTT	CSLASGSDTEAFF
TRBV7-9	-	TRBJ1-1	few	TGCGCCAGCAGCCAAGACTACCGGCAAGCTTTCTTT	CASSQDYRQAFF
TRBV29-1	TRBD1	TRBJ1-1	-	TGCAGCGTTGAGGGACAGGGTAAGACTGAAGCTTTCTTT	CSVEGQGKTEAFF
TRBV20-1	-	TRBJ2-7	many	TGCAGTGCTCCGACAGGCTACACCTACGAGCAGTACTTC	CSAPTGYTYEQYF
TRBV5-1	-	TRBJ1-1	few	TGCGCCAGCAGCTCTAGACCGAACACTGAAGCTTTCTTT	CASSSRPNTEAFF
TRBV20-1	TRBD1	TRBJ1-1	-	TGCAGTGCTACGACGGACAGGGGGAATGAAGCTTTCTTT	CSATTDRGNEAFF
TRBV29-1	TRBD2	TRBJ2-5	many	TGCAGCGTTGAAAGGCCGGGGGGGGAGACCCAGTACTTC	CSVERPGGETQYF
TRBV7-2	-	TRBJ1-1	many	TGTGCCAGCAGCTTAGCTCCGGCGGTCGCTGAAGCTTTCTTT	CASSLAPAVAEAFF
TRBV29-1	-	TRBJ2-2	many	TGCAGCGTTGACAGGGATGGGACCGGGGAGCTGTTTTTT	CSVDRDGTGELFF
TRBV2	TRBD1	TRBJ1-5	-	TGTGCCAGCCGGGACGGGTGGGACAGGGGCGAGACCCAGCATTTT	CASRDGWDRGETQHF
TRBV14	-	TRBJ2-5	few	TGTGCCAGCAGCCACGGGAGCTGGAAGACCCAGTACTTC	CASSHGSWKTQYF
TRBV7-2	-	TRBJ1-2	-	TGTGCCAGCAGCTTGGGGGGAAGTACTAACTATGGCTACACCTTC	CASSLGGSTNYGYTF
TRBV7-2	-	TRBJ2-2	-	TGTGCCGCAGTAGGAGGGGTGACAGGGACCGGGGAGCTGTTTTTT	CAAVGGVTGTGELFF
TRBV29-1	-	TRBJ2-5	many	TGCATCACGGGACATCCGCAAGAGACCCAGTACTTC	CITGHPQETQYF
TRBV24-1	-	TRBJ2-7	many	TGTGCCACCAGTCACCCCGGGTCAGCCGAGCAGTACTTC	CATSHPGSAEQYF
TRBV4-1	-	TRBJ1-1	-	TGCGCCAGCAGCCAAGAGGGTTACGGGCAGGTGCCTCGGCGGACTGAAGCTTTCTTT	CASSQEGYGQVPRRTEAFF
TRBV6-1	-	TRBJ2-7	-	TGTGCCAGCAGTGAAACAGCCTACTACGAGCAGTACTTC	CASSETAYYEQYF
TRBV12-3/TRBV12-4	TRBD1	TRBJ1-1	many	TGTGCCAGCAGCCCGGACAGGATGAACACTGAAGCTTTCTTT	CASSPDRMNTEAFF
TRBV29-1	TRBD1	TRBJ1-1	many	TGCAGTTTTACAGGGGGCGGGAACACTGAAGCTTTCTTT	CSFTGGGNTEAFF
TRBV29-1	-	TRBJ2-7	many	TGCAGCGTTCGGGCAGGGACCTACGAGCAGTACTTC	CSVRAGTYEQYF
TRBV5-4	-	TRBJ2-1	-	TGCGCCAGCGCCCGGGGAGGCGGGAATGAGCAGTTCTTC	CASARGGGNEQFF
TRBV13	-	TRBJ2-5	few	TGTGCCAGCAGCTTAGTGAAAGGGCAAGAGACCCAGTACTTC	CASSLVKGQETQYF
TRBV20-1	-	TRBJ2-1	-	TGCAGTGCTGGGGTAAATGAGCAGTTCTTC	CSAGVNEQFF
TRBV29-1	-	TRBJ2-5	-	TGCAGCATGCTGGAGGGTGAAGAGACCCAGTACTTC	CSMLEGEETQYF
TRBV13	TRBD1	TRBJ2-7	-	TGTGCCAGCAGCTTAGATCATCGGGACAGGGACCCCTACGAGCAGTACTTC	CASSLDHRDRDPYEQYF
TRBV5-8	-	TRBJ2-5	-	TGCGCCAGCAGCCAAGATCGAGGGCACCAAGAGACCCAGTACTTC	CASSQDRGHQETQYF
TRBV2	TRBD2	TRBJ2-5	many	TGTGCCAGCACCGACGAGATGGCTAGCGGGCGAGAGACCCAGTACTTC	CASTDEMASGRETQYF
TRBV7-9	-	TRBJ2-7	-	TGTGCCAGCAGCCCAGAAGGGGGGCCCCACGAGCAGTACTTC	CASSPEGGPHEQYF
TRBV19	-	TRBJ2-3	-	TGTGCCAGTAGTTGGAGCGGGAGCACAGATACGCAGTATTTT	CASSWSGSTDTQYF
TRBV5-1	TRBD1	TRBJ2-6	-	TGCGCCAGCAGAGAAACAGGGGCGGCTGGGGCCAACGTCCTGACTTTC	CASRETGAAGANVLTF
TRBV7-9	TRBD1	TRBJ1-1	-	TGTGCCAGCAGCTTTAGAGGGACAGGGGACACTGAAGCTTTCTTT	CASSFRGTGDTEAFF
TRBV7-4	TRBD2	TRBJ2-1	-	TGTGCCAGCAGCCTAGCGGGGTACTCCTACAATGAGCAGTTCTTC	CASSLAGYSYNEQFF
TRBV5-1	-	TRBJ2-7	few	TGCGCCAGCAGCCTATTGGGTCCTACCTACGAGCAGTACTTC	CASSLLGPTYEQYF
TRBV9	-	TRBJ2-5	-	TGTGCCAGCAGCGTAGGAGGGGCGACACAAGAGACCCAGTACTTC	CASSVGGATQETQYF
TRBV7-9	TRBD1	TRBJ1-4	-	TGTGCCAGCAGCTTAGGGGGGACAGTTCCTAATGAAAAACTGTTTTTT	CASSLGGTVPNEKLFF
TRBV7-2	-	TRBJ2-2	many	TGTGCCAGCAGCCCCGAGGGCCAAGTGGCCGGGGAGCTGTTTTTT	CASSPEGQVAGELFF
TRBV12-3/TRBV12-4	-	TRBJ2-5	few	TGTGCCAGCAGTTTAGCGCTCGGGACCCAGTACTTC	CASSLALGTQYF
TRBV7-2	TRBD1	TRBJ1-6	few	TGTGCCAGCAGCCCAACCCCGGGACAGGGGTACGGTTCACCCCTCCACTTT	CASSPTPGQGYGSPLHF
TRBV10-3	-	TRBJ2-7	-	TGTGCCATCAGTGAGTCCCGGGACTCGAGGAATTACGAGCAGTACTTC	CAISESRDSRNYEQYF
TRBV12-3/TRBV12-4	-	TRBJ1-6	-	TGTGCCAGCAGTTCGGGGAGAGCCCGCGGTTCACCCCTCCACTTT	CASSSGRARGSPLHF
TRBV15	-	TRBJ1-5	once	TGTGCCACCAGCTCCAACAGGGAGGGAAATCAGCCCCAGCATTTT	CATSSNREGNQPQHF
TRBV5-1	-	TRBJ2-3	-	TGCGCCAGCAGCTACCTGGTCACAGATACGCAGTATTTT	CASSYLVTDTQYF
TRBV10-3	-	TRBJ1-5	many	TGTGCCATCAGTACGGGGGCTGATCAGCCCCAGCATTTT	CAISTGADQPQHF
TRBV7-8	-	TRBJ1-1	few	TGTGCCAGCAGCCGCCTCCAATACACTGAAGCTTTCTTT	CASSRLQYTEAFF
TRBV5-1	-	TRBJ1-1	many	TGCGCCAGCAGCTCCGAAGCTACCACTGAAGCTTTCTTT	CASSSEATTEAFF
TRBV7-2	-	TRBJ2-5	many	TGTGCCAGCAGCTTGTCTAGTGGTATGGAGACCCAGTACTTC	CASSLSSGMETQYF
TRBV6-5	-	TRBJ2-2	-	TGTGCCAGCAGTTACTCGGAGCCGGGGGGCCACACCGGGGAGCTGTTTTTT	CASSYSEPGGHTGELFF
TRBV7-2	-	TRBJ1-6	-	TGTGCCAGCAGCTTGCGGACGGGGGACTACGAAGGGAATTCACCCCTCCACTTT	CASSLRTGDYEGNSPLHF
TRBV20-1	TRBD1	TRBJ2-2	few	TGCAGTGCTAAAACCGGGACAGGTTTTTTCGGGGAGCTGTTTTTT	CSAKTGTGFFGELFF
TRBV2	TRBD1	TRBJ2-2	many	TGTGCCAGCATCTCGGGACAGTACACCGGGGAGCTGTTTTTT	CASISGQYTGELFF
TRBV29-1	-	TRBJ2-3	few	TGCAGCGTTGACTACGGCACAGATACGCAGTATTTT	CSVDYGTDTQYF
TRBV15	-	TRBJ1-4	many	TGTGCCACCAGCAGAAGAGGGACGGGGGAGAATGAAAAACTGTTTTTT	CATSRRGTGENEKLFF
TRBV7-9	-	TRBJ2-7	-	TGTGCCAGCAGCTACCTGGAGGGCCCAGTCTACGGGCAGTACTTC	CASSYLEGPVYGQYF
TRBV29-1	-	TRBJ1-5	many	TGCAGCGATACCCCAGAAGTCTGCGCCGCCCATCAGCCCCAGCATTTT	CSDTPEVCAAHQPQHF
TRBV20-1	TRBD1	TRBJ1-2	few	TGCCAAATTTCATTGACAGGGGACTTCTATGGCTACACCTTC	CQISLTGDFYGYTF
TRBV29-1	-	TRBJ2-6	few	TGCAGCGGGAGAGGCGTCGGGGCCAACGTCCTGACTTTC	CSGRGVGANVLTF
TRBV5-5	-	TRBJ1-1	few	TGTGCCAGCAAGGGGAGGGATTCGAACACTGAAGCTTTCTTT	CASKGRDSNTEAFF
TRBV25-1	-	TRBJ1-1	many	TGTGCCAGCAGTGAATTGGGCCGGGGCGAGGGACCTGAAGCTTTCTTT	CASSELGRGEGPEAFF